The 13 T cell receptor beta chains in this list originate from one sample, sequenced in a study of CD8+CD57+ T cells in acquired aplastic anemia. The template used for profiling TCR beta VDJ and CDR3 was genomic DNA. TCRdb redid the calling of the reads with MiXCR, one entry per CDR3 protein. This sample yields 200,000 to 250,000 distinct CDR3 sequences, of which about half are seen a single time; about 20% belongs to the top ten. Patients included in sequencing had previously demonstrated CD8+CD57+ cell expansion by flow cytometry. The specimen sequenced was sorted CD4+, CD8+, or CD8+CD57+ T cells (not recorded which) from PBMCs. These receptors were collected from a human donor with aplastic anemia.

The gene calls are TRBV7-9 and TRBJ2-4, with D maybe TRBD1 (6 bases). V gave up 4 bases and J gave up 5 bases, with 15 bases separating them. The CDR3 loop spans 15 amino acids. The germline V gene has CDR1 SEHNR and CDR2 FQNEAQ (reference sequence). The CDR3 spells CASSSITGLENIQYF. The DNA of the CDR3 is TGTGCCAGCAGCTCTATAACAGGGTTGGAAAACATTCAGTACTTC.

In this sample, this clonotype turned up a few times. This sequence joins TRBV15 and TRBJ2-7; 9 bases agree with TRBD1. CDR3 length equals 15 residues. The V segment lost 5 bases and the J segment 6 bases; nucleotides outside the gene matches: 11. CDR1 and CDR2 from the germline V gene are LNHNV and YYDKDF (reference sequence). CDR3 amino acids: CATSPSPGTGSEQYF. The DNA for the CDR3 is TGTGCCACCAGCCCCAGTCCTGGGACAGGGTCCGAGCAGTACTTC.

This rearrangement joins TRBV5-1 to TRBJ2-1; 7 nucleotides agree with TRBD1. The CDR3 is 17 residues long. The V gene's germline CDR1 is SGHRS and CDR2 YFSETQ. Germline trimming cut 3 bases from V and 3 bases from J; bases unmatched to any gene: 12. The CDR3 DNA reads TGCGCCAGCAGCTCGAGGGGGTCGGGACAGCTCTACAATGAGCAGTTCTTC. This sequence encodes CASSSRGSGQLYNEQFF.

At least ten counts were recorded for this clonotype. This chain links TRBV10-3 with TRBJ2-3; D may be TRBD1 or TRBD2 (7 bases each). The CDR3 has 14 amino acids. The V and J ends lost 7 bases and 3 bases respectively, with 14 bases between them. Per germline, CDR1 ENHRY and CDR2 SYGVKD. CDR3 nucleotide sequence: TGTGCCATCATGGGGACAGCGGGGACAGATACGCAGTATTTT. Its translation: CAIMGTAGTDTQYF.

Ten or more counts support this clonotype. The genes are TRBV25-1 and TRBJ1-2, with D hard to call. CDR1 is MGHDK, CDR2 SYGVNS, per germline. V lost 6 bases and J 3 bases, leaving 11 bases between the germline ends. The CDR3 is made up of 13 amino acids. CDR3 sequence (DNA): TGTGCCAGCAGGCCTTTCGCGGACTATGGCTACACCTTC. This translates into CASRPFADYGYTF.

Ten or more counts support this clonotype. The V gene is TRBV10-2, the J gene TRBJ2-1, with 10 bases fitting TRBD2. This CDR3 is built from 17 residues. Germline V lookup: CDR1 WSHSY, CDR2 SAAADI. Losses at the gene ends were 1 base for V and 4 bases for J; bases not matched to a gene: 7. The CDR3 loop is CASSEFIRTSGYNEQFF. In nucleotides, the CDR3 is TGCGCCAGCAGTGAGTTCATCCGGACTAGCGGATACAATGAGCAGTTCTTC.

This clonotype was observed many times. This chain uses TRBV6-6 with TRBJ2-3; 7 nucleotides match TRBD1. Germline CDR1 and CDR2: MNHNY and SVGAGI (reference sequence). The CDR3 sequence is 13 residues long. After removal of 5 bases from V and 1 base from J, the junction contained 0 bases not matched to a gene. The chain's CDR3 is CASSGTGTDTQYF. The CDR3 DNA reads TGTGCCAGCAGTGGGACAGGCACAGATACGCAGTATTTT.

Worth noting for this clonotype: One junction end disagrees with the germline gene, perhaps due to a read error. This chain connects TRBV12-3 or TRBV12-4 to TRBJ1-4; TRBD1 agrees at 11 bases. The CDR3 runs to 9 residues. The CDR3 nucleotides read TGTGCCAGCAGTTGGGACAGGGGGTTT. It translates to CASSWDRGF.

This CDR3 reads CASTYAGDGNEQFF. CDR3 coding DNA: TGCGCCAGCACCTATGCAGGGGACGGCAATGAGCAGTTCTTC. The chain has TRBV5-1 and TRBJ2-1, with D possibly being TRBD1 (6 bases). V lost 6 bases and J 6 bases, leaving 16 bases between the germline ends. Germline assignment: CDR1 SGHRS and CDR2 YFSETQ. This CDR3 has 14 amino acids.

In its sample, this clonotype was seen once. The V call is TRBV10-1, the J call TRBJ2-3; 9 nucleotides match TRBD2. This CDR3 contains 18 residues. Germline trimming cut 7 bases from V and 2 bases from J; bases unmatched to any gene: 16. Germline V lookup: CDR1 WNHNN, CDR2 SYGVQD (reference sequence). As DNA, the CDR3 is TGCGCCAGCACGGTTAGCGGGAGCTCCACCCAGGTCACAGATACGCAGTATTTT. Translating gives CASTVSGSSTQVTDTQYF.

This clonotype was picked up a small number of times. The chain recombines TRBV3-1 with TRBJ1-3; TRBD1 agrees at 9 bases. CDR1 is LGHDT, CDR2 YNNKEL, per germline (reference sequence). The CDR3 runs to 15 residues. J gave up 4 bases and V 7 bases, and 8 bases lay outside the gene matches. The CDR3, as DNA: TGTGCCAGCACTCGACAGGGGGGAATGGGAAACACCATATATTTT. The encoded protein is CASTRQGGMGNTIYF. Full variable domain (outside the CDR3, taken from reference TRBV3-1 and TRBJ1-3): DTAVSQTPKYLVTQMGNDKSIKCEQNLGHDTMYWYKQDSKKFLKIMFSYNNKELIINETVPNRFSPKSPDKAHLNLHINSLELGDSAVYFCASTRQGGMGNTIYFGEGSWLTVV.

The J gene is TRBJ1-2, the V gene TRBV7-9; no definite D call. The germline gives CDR1 SEHNR, CDR2 FQNEAQ (reference sequence). V was cut by 7 bases and J by 5 bases, with 14 bases left in between. The CDR3 extends over 13 amino acids. For the CDR3, the DNA is TGTGCCAGCACTCCGGGGTCTCAATATGGCTACACCTTC. Protein sequence: CASTPGSQYGYTF.

This clonotype was observed many times. V is TRBV5-5 and J is TRBJ1-2; D perhaps matches TRBD1 (6 bases). The V gene's germline CDR1 is SGHKS and CDR2 YYEKEE (reference sequence). V was cut by 2 bases and J by 0 bases, with 11 bases left in between. The CDR3 runs to 15 residues. The CDR3: CASSFATGSNYGYTF. The CDR3 DNA reads as TGTGCCAGCAGCTTCGCCACAGGGTCTAACTATGGCTACACCTTC.